These 22 T cell receptor beta chains were all obtained from the same sample, sequenced in a study of blood T cell repertoires in COVID-19. Assay: immunoSEQ multiplex PCR; the TCRdb copy retains only in-frame clones and omits some. The table includes 100,000 to 150,000 clones, more than 70% detected once. Sequencing input: peripheral blood. These receptors came from a woman of 80 years or more with COVID-19, enrolled during active disease.

The CDR3 reads CASSEAMREAMDTQYF. CDR3 bases: TGTGCCAGCAGTGAAGCGATGCGGGAGGCCATGGATACGCAGTATTTT. The gene calls are TRBV6-1 and TRBJ2-3; 8 nucleotides agree with TRBD2. The germline gives CDR1 MNHNS, CDR2 SASEGT. CDR3 length: 16 residues. With 0 bases clipped from V and 6 bases from J, the junction kept 8 bases outside the gene matches.

The chain employs TRBV6-1 and TRBJ1-1; D ambiguous. Germline V gives CDR1 MNHNS, CDR2 SASEGT. The CDR3 spans 13 residues. V lost 1 base, J lost 6 bases, and 9 bases lay in between. The CDR3 region has the DNA TGTGCCAGCAGTGAAGTTGTCTACGCTGAAGCTTTCTTT. Its translation: CASSEVVYAEAFF.

This chain joins TRBV27 and TRBJ1-6; weak D call: TRBD1 (6 bases). V was clipped by 3 bases and J by 7 bases, with 13 bases between them. CDR1 and CDR2 (germline): MNHEY, SMNVEV (reference sequence). This CDR3 has 15 amino acids. This chain's CDR3 is CASSFGGAVNSPLHF. The CDR3 nucleotides read TGTGCCAGCAGTTTTGGGGGGGCGGTCAATTCACCCCTCCACTTT.

J is TRBJ1-1 and V is TRBV18, with 11 bases fitting TRBD1. Germline V gene sequence: CDR1 KGHSH, CDR2 LQKENI. The CDR3 has 16 residues. The V gene end was trimmed by 3 bases and the J gene end by 5 bases; junction bases not matched to a gene: 8. The CDR3 reads CASSPPPGQGGTEAFF. The CDR3 DNA is TGTGCCAGCTCACCCCCCCCGGGACAGGGGGGGACTGAAGCTTTCTTT.

J is TRBJ2-5 and V is TRBV4-3; 11 bases agree with TRBD1. The CDR3 sequence is 19 residues long. V lost 3 bases to trimming and J lost 1 base; unmatched junction nucleotides: 13. The germline V gene has CDR1 LGHNA and CDR2 YSLEER. CDR3 sequence (DNA): TGCGCCAGCAGCCAGGCTGGGGTGGGGACAGGGGGGGTCCAAGAGACCCAGTACTTC. This gives the protein CASSQAGVGTGGVQETQYF.

The rearrangement uses TRBV9 and TRBJ1-5; D remains ambiguous. Germline CDR1 reads SGDLS; CDR2 reads YYNGEE. The CDR3 loop spans 15 amino acids. The V gene lost 0 bases and the J gene lost 1 base, with 8 bases spanning the gap. This chain's CDR3 is CASSVGSASNQPQHF. In DNA form, the CDR3 reads TGTGCCAGCAGCGTAGGATCAGCGAGCAATCAGCCCCAGCATTTT.

The chain recombines TRBV5-3 with TRBJ1-5; D gene uncertain. TRBV5-3 qualifies as an ORF whose function is uncertain. The CDR3 loop spans 16 amino acids. V shed 4 bases and J shed 7 bases, with 21 bases lying between them. The CDR3 loop reads CARSRPRAGIGQPQHF. Here the CDR3 DNA reads TGTGCCAGAAGCCGGCCGAGGGCGGGGATCGGGCAGCCCCAGCATTTT.

V and J are TRBV5-1 and TRBJ2-1, with 8 nucleotides matching TRBD2. Unmatched junction bases numbered 6, after V lost 2 bases and J lost 2 bases. Germline V CDR1 and CDR2: SGHRS, YFSETQ. This CDR3 has 16 residues. The CDR3 region has the DNA TGCGCCAGCAGCTTCGGGGGGGCTACTACCTACAATGAGCAGTTCTTC. Translating it yields CASSFGGATTYNEQFF.

This chain links TRBV5-4 with TRBJ2-7, with a tentative D call TRBD1 (5 bases). The CDR3 has 12 amino acids. Trimming took off 0 bases at V and 7 bases at J, with 8 bases between the two ends. CDR1 and CDR2 from the germline V gene are SGHNT and YYREEE (reference sequence). The DNA of the CDR3 is TGTGCCAGCAGCTTGGGGGGCAGTGAGCAGTACTTC. This gives the protein CASSLGGSEQYF.

The chain carries TRBV5-1 and TRBJ2-7; TRBD1 might be the D (5 bases). V shed 0 bases and J shed 3 bases, with 13 bases lying between them. This CDR3 comprises 15 residues. Per germline, CDR1 SGHRS and CDR2 YFSETQ. CDR3 sequence reads: CASSLGAGNGYEQYF. The CDR3 coding sequence is TGCGCCAGCAGCTTGGGTGCAGGGAATGGCTACGAGCAGTACTTC. Combining the CDR3 with reference TRBV5-1 and TRBJ2-7 gives the whole variable domain KAGVTQTPRYLIKTRGQQVTLSCSPISGHRSVSWYQQTPGQGLQFLFEYFSETQRNKGNFPGRFSGRQFSNSRSEMNVSTLELGDSALYLCASSLGAGNGYEQYFGPGTRLTVT.

The V gene is TRBV28, the J gene TRBJ1-1; maybe TRBD1 (6 bases). The V and J ends lost 5 bases and 2 bases respectively, with 12 bases between them. From germline, CDR1 is MDHEN and CDR2 SYDVKM. The CDR3 has 14 amino acids. CDR3: CASSPWGPNTEAFF. The CDR3 coding sequence is TGTGCCAGCAGTCCCTGGGGGCCCAACACTGAAGCTTTCTTT.

The chain uses TRBV28 and TRBJ2-7, with 7 bases identical to TRBD1. Trimming removed 2 bases from V and 7 bases from J; junction bases left unmatched: 8. Germline CDR1 MDHEN, CDR2 SYDVKM. The CDR3 has 14 amino acids. The CDR3 DNA sequence: TGTGCCAGCAGTTTACCCCCCGGGACAGCAGAGCAGTACTTC. Translating it yields CASSLPPGTAEQYF.

CDR3 in DNA: TGTGCCAGCAGCCGGGGGGCAGGGGGCCAGATAGTGGGTGAAAAACTGTTTTTT. Amino acid sequence: CASSRGAGGQIVGEKLFF. This chain connects TRBV4-2 to TRBJ1-4; 8 nucleotides line up with TRBD1. CDR3 size: 18 residues. Per germline, CDR1 LGHNA and CDR2 YNFKEQ. V lost 4 bases to trimming and J lost 7 bases; unmatched junction nucleotides: 17.

This clone was counted between two and nine times. The chain joins TRBV28 to TRBJ1-5; 7 bases agree with TRBD1. The CDR3 length is 13 residues. V lost 5 bases to trimming and J lost 3 bases; unmatched junction nucleotides: 1. Germline V gene data show CDR1 as MDHEN and CDR2 as SYDVKM. DNA for the CDR3: TGTGCCAGCAGTGACAGGGCCAATCAGCCCCAGCATTTT. Amino acids: CASSDRANQPQHF.

The chain recombines TRBV3-1 (or the pseudogene TRBV3-2) with TRBJ2-2; no reliable D call. Germline CDR1 is LGHDT and CDR2 is YNNKEL (reference sequence). The CDR3 spans 14 residues. With 4 bases removed from V and 4 bases from J, the gap between germline ends came to 10 bases. In DNA, the CDR3 is TGTGCCAGCAGCCTCGTCAGGTTCACCGGGGAGCTGTTTTTT. It encodes CASSLVRFTGELFF.

This sequence joins TRBV5-1 and TRBJ2-6; D unclear. Germline V lookup: CDR1 SGHRS, CDR2 YFSETQ. V was cut by 0 bases and J by 1 base, with 8 bases left in between. The CDR3 contains 16 residues. The CDR3 nucleotides read TGCGCCAGCAGCTTGGAGTCCGGTTCTGGGGCCAACGTCCTGACTTTC. It is translated as CASSLESGSGANVLTF. Based on the CDR3 plus reference TRBV5-1 and TRBJ2-6, the full variable domain is KAGVTQTPRYLIKTRGQQVTLSCSPISGHRSVSWYQQTPGQGLQFLFEYFSETQRNKGNFPGRFSGRQFSNSRSEMNVSTLELGDSALYLCASSLESGSGANVLTFGAGSRLTVL.

This clone was observed a single time. The V and J genes are TRBV28 and TRBJ1-2, with TRBD1 matching 8 bases. V trimming: 5 bases; J trimming: 6 bases; junction bases outside the gene matches: 5. Germline values: CDR1 MDHEN, CDR2 SYDVKM. The length of the CDR3 is 13 residues. This chain's CDR3 is CASSVTGGHGYTF. The CDR3 nucleotides read TGTGCCAGCAGTGTCACAGGGGGGCATGGCTACACCTTC.

The J gene is TRBJ2-7, the V gene TRBV6-1; 11 bases align to TRBD2. The V and J ends lost 0 bases and 4 bases, in that order; junction bases with no gene match: 5. CDR1 is MNHNS and CDR2 is SASEGT in the germline V gene. This CDR3 region has 16 residues. This chain's CDR3 is CASSEARLAGRYEQYF. CDR3 nucleotides: TGTGCCAGCAGTGAAGCAAGACTAGCGGGACGTTACGAGCAGTACTTC.

The J gene is TRBJ2-1, the V gene TRBV7-2; 7 bases map to TRBD1. The CDR3 totals 16 residues. CDR1 SGHTA and CDR2 FQGNSA come from the germline V gene. The ends lost 5 bases at V and 5 bases at J; junction bases unmatched: 12. CDR3 residues: CASSPQQGMGNNEQFF. CDR3 bases: TGTGCCAGCAGCCCGCAACAGGGGATGGGAAACAATGAGCAGTTCTTC.

The rearrangement links TRBV6-5 to TRBJ2-1, with 9 bases fitting TRBD2. CDR3 size: 16 residues. The V gene end was trimmed by 2 bases and the J gene end by 6 bases; junction bases not matched to a gene: 8. Looked up from germline, CDR1 is MNHEY and CDR2 is SVGAGI. The DNA for the CDR3 is TGTGCCAGCAGTTACGGCGGGAGGGCCGGTTCCAATGAGCAGTTCTTC. As protein: CASSYGGRAGSNEQFF.

This chain uses TRBV11-2 with TRBJ2-1, with TRBD2 identical over 15 bases. This CDR3 spans 18 amino acids. The junction had 11 bases not matched to a gene; V was cut back by 4 bases and J by 7 bases. The V gene's germline CDR1 is SGHAT and CDR2 FQNNGV. This chain's CDR3 is CASSSRLGLAGGWNEQFF. The CDR3, as DNA: TGTGCCAGCAGCTCCCGTCTCGGACTAGCGGGAGGGTGGAATGAGCAGTTCTTC.

The rearrangement links TRBV28 to TRBJ2-5; 9 bases align to TRBD1. The CDR3 has 16 residues. V lost 5 bases to trimming and J lost 5 bases; unmatched junction nucleotides: 12. From germline, CDR1 is MDHEN and CDR2 SYDVKM. The CDR3 nucleotides are TGTGCCAGCAGTCCTCCCGGGACAGGGTCGGCGGAGACCCAGTACTTC. Encoded protein: CASSPPGTGSAETQYF.